This passage covers 25 T cell receptor beta chains from one sample sequenced in a study of T cell changes during pregnancy in multiple sclerosis. TCRdb keeps only in-frame clones here, not all; method: immunoSEQ multiplex PCR. Among some 71,000 clones listed, approximately 91% were seen once. The input for sequencing was peripheral blood, taken in the third trimester of pregnancy. These receptors were collected from a female donor with multiple sclerosis, enrolled in a pregnancy study.

The chain links TRBV18 to TRBJ2-7; D perhaps matches TRBD1 (5 bases). The ends were cut back, 8 bases at V and 0 bases at J, with 11 bases in the middle. The CDR3 is made up of 13 amino acids. Germline V gives CDR1 KGHSH, CDR2 LQKENI. CDR3 in DNA: TGTGCCAGCACCAGGGAAAGCTCCTACGAGCAGTACTTC. As protein: CASTRESSYEQYF.

The rearrangement links TRBV11-2 to TRBJ2-3; 8 bases fit TRBD2. V trimming: 4 bases; J trimming: 9 bases; junction bases outside the gene matches: 12. This CDR3 has 15 amino acids. Germline V gene lookup returns CDR1 SGHAT and CDR2 FQNNGV. The DNA of the CDR3 is TGTGCCAGCAGCTCCCCCGGGAGTCGGGGGGGAACGCAGTATTTT. Amino acids: CASSSPGSRGGTQYF.

The rearrangement links TRBV18 to TRBJ2-7, with TRBD2 matching over 7 bases. Unmatched junction bases numbered 8, after V lost 4 bases and J lost 2 bases. CDR1 and CDR2 (germline): KGHSH, LQKENI. The CDR3 consists of 15 residues. The CDR3 reads CASSRELGLAYEQYF. The CDR3 bases are TGTGCCAGCTCACGAGAATTAGGACTAGCCTACGAGCAGTACTTC.

This clone was seen only once. V gene TRBV19 combines with J gene TRBJ1-2, with TRBD1 matching over 7 bases. CDR1 is LNHDA and CDR2 is SQIVND in the germline V gene (reference sequence). Losses at the gene ends were 4 bases for V and 6 bases for J; bases not matched to a gene: 11. The CDR3 consists of 15 residues. The CDR3 here is CASSNYRGGHNGYTF. The DNA of the CDR3 is TGTGCCAGTAGTAACTACAGGGGCGGCCACAATGGCTACACCTTC.

The chain carries TRBV21-1 and TRBJ1-6. TRBV21-1 is annotated as a pseudogene. CDR3 length: 17 residues. CDR3 DNA sequence: TGTGCCAGCAGCAAAGGAACGACTAACTCCTATAATTCACCCCTCCACTTT. It yields the protein CASSKGTTNSYNSPLHF.

Only one count was recorded for this clone. This chain joins TRBV19 and TRBJ1-5; tentative D call: TRBD1 (6 bases). The CDR3 covers 13 residues. The germline gives CDR1 LNHDA, CDR2 SQIVND (reference sequence). V lost 5 bases, J lost 7 bases, and 12 bases lay in between. The CDR3 region is CASSSGVKQPQHF. The CDR3 coding sequence is TGTGCCAGTAGTTCAGGGGTGAAACAGCCCCAGCATTTT.

The chain uses TRBV5-4 and TRBJ1-6; the D is unclear. Germline CDR1 and CDR2: SGHNT and YYREEE (reference sequence). The CDR3 loop spans 15 amino acids. The ends were cut back, 2 bases at V and 7 bases at J, with 13 bases in the middle. CDR3 bases: TGTGCCAGCAGCTTCGAATTTTCGGTGAATTCACCCCTCCACTTT. It is translated as CASSFEFSVNSPLHF.

This chain connects TRBV5-6 to TRBJ1-4; tentatively, D is TRBD1 (5 bases). V was trimmed by 2 bases and J by 6 bases, leaving 14 bases between them. CDR1 and CDR2 from the germline V gene are SGHDT and YYEEEE. The CDR3 covers 15 residues. Written as DNA, the CDR3 is TGTGCCAGCAGCTTATACGGGGAGGGGTATGAAAAACTGTTTTTT. Residues: CASSLYGEGYEKLFF.

The CDR3 sequence is CASSQDQSGGAETQYF. The CDR3 bases are TGTGCCAGCAGCCAAGATCAGAGCGGCGGGGCGGAGACCCAGTACTTC. The rearrangement joins TRBV4-2 to TRBJ2-5; possible D gene TRBD2, 6 bases. Germline CDR1 LGHNA, CDR2 YNFKEQ. The CDR3 length is 16 residues. V dropped 0 bases and J dropped 5 bases, with 16 bases sitting between them.

The CDR3 nucleotides are TGCGCCAGCAGCATAGCCCAGGGGGGATCCTACGAGCAGTACTTC. This gives the protein CASSIAQGGSYEQYF. The gene calls are TRBV5-1 and TRBJ2-7; D is perhaps TRBD1 (7 bases). The V and J ends lost 4 bases and 1 base respectively, with 15 bases between them. This CDR3 contains 15 residues. Germline CDR1 is SGHRS and CDR2 is YFSETQ.

V and J are TRBV5-1 and TRBJ2-5; maybe TRBD1 (6 bases). V lost 4 bases and J lost 1, with 17 bases in between. The V gene's germline CDR1 is SGHRS and CDR2 YFSETQ. This CDR3 comprises 16 residues. As DNA, the CDR3 is TGCGCCAGCAGCCTAACCCTGGGGGCGGTCCAAGAGACCCAGTACTTC. It yields the protein CASSLTLGAVQETQYF.

The V gene is TRBV6-1, the J gene TRBJ2-6, with a possible D match to TRBD2 (5 bases). Trimming took 1 base from V and 2 from J, leaving 12 bases between them. The CDR3 loop spans 17 amino acids. CDR1 is MNHNS, CDR2 SASEGT, per germline. CDR3 nucleotide sequence: TGTGCCAGCAGTGAAGGGGTATACGGGGCTGGGGCCAACGTCCTGACTTTC. It translates to CASSEGVYGAGANVLTF.

There are many counts of this clone. The chain combines TRBV19 with TRBJ1-1; 9 positions agree with TRBD1. The V gene end was trimmed by 3 bases and the J gene end by 4 bases; junction bases not matched to a gene: 6. The CDR3 contains 15 residues. Germline lookup yields CDR1 LNHDA and CDR2 SQIVND (reference sequence). For the CDR3, the DNA is TGTGCCAGTAGTATGGTGGGACAGGGAGGCACTGAAGCTTTCTTT. Translated, it gives CASSMVGQGGTEAFF.

This clone was picked up one time. The rearrangement uses TRBV15 and TRBJ1-4, with TRBD1 matching 8 bases. CDR3 size: 15 residues. Looked up from germline, CDR1 is LNHNV and CDR2 is YYDKDF (reference sequence). V shed 1 base, J shed 7 bases, and the junction held 5 bases outside the gene matches. DNA for the CDR3: TGTGCCACCAGCAGAGCCGGGACAGGAACTGAAAAACTGTTTTTT. This codes for CATSRAGTGTEKLFF.

This rearrangement joins TRBV9 to TRBJ1-1, with 7 bases fitting TRBD1. Germline loops: CDR1 SGDLS, CDR2 YYNGEE. The junction had 11 bases not matched to a gene; V was cut back by 6 bases and J by 3 bases. The CDR3 is 15 residues long. The CDR3 sequence is CASTGPGGMDTEAFF. CDR3 DNA: TGTGCCAGCACTGGGCCAGGGGGTATGGACACTGAAGCTTTCTTT.

The genes are TRBV2 and TRBJ1-1; no clear D. The CDR3 loop spans 14 amino acids. V was clipped by 4 bases and J by 5 bases, with 14 bases between them. From germline, CDR1 is SNHLY and CDR2 FYNNEI. CDR3 sequence (DNA): TGTGCCAGCAGTGGGGTTGTCGGGAATACTGAAGCTTTCTTT. Amino acids: CASSGVVGNTEAFF.

V gene TRBV19 combines with J gene TRBJ2-7, with 7 bases fitting TRBD1. CDR3 length: 15 amino acids. CDR1 and CDR2 from the germline V gene are LNHDA and SQIVND (reference sequence). Trimming took 5 bases from V and 2 from J; bases not matched to a gene: 9. The CDR3 region is CASSVGGQATYEQYF. The CDR3 DNA reads TGTGCCAGTAGTGTTGGAGGACAGGCGACCTACGAGCAGTACTTC.

CDR3: CASSQNSGGGTYNEQFF. DNA of the CDR3: TGCGCCAGCAGCCAAAATAGCGGGGGAGGAACCTACAATGAGCAGTTCTTC. The chain is built from TRBV4-1 and TRBJ2-1, with 9 positions matching TRBD2. The junction had 7 bases not matched to a gene; V was cut back by 2 bases and J by 2 bases. CDR3 length: 17 amino acids. CDR1 is MGHRA and CDR2 is YSYEKL in the germline V gene.

The chain carries TRBV5-1 and TRBJ1-5, with 7 nucleotides matching TRBD1. J was trimmed by 4 bases and V by 0 bases; bases with no gene match: 7. The CDR3 length is 16 residues. Looked up from germline, CDR1 is SGHRS and CDR2 is YFSETQ. The DNA of the CDR3 is TGCGCCAGCAGCTTGGGGCCGACAGGGAGGAATCAGCCCCAGCATTTT. This codes for CASSLGPTGRNQPQHF.

Remarks on this clone: One junction end disagrees with the germline gene, perhaps due to a read error. The CDR3 here is CASSTGTGATNEKLFF. The CDR3 coding sequence is TGTGCCAGCAGCACCGGGACAGGGGCAACAAATGAAAAACTGTTTTTT. The rearrangement joins TRBV5-8 to TRBJ1-4; TRBD1 matches 10 bases. The CDR3 contains 16 residues. Germline V lookup: CDR1 SGHTS, CDR2 YDEGEE.

The genes are TRBV28 and TRBJ1-2, with TRBD1 as a possible D gene (5 bases). The CDR3 sequence is 15 residues long. Trimming left V 5 bases short and J 1 base short, with 14 bases between. CDR1 is MDHEN, CDR2 SYDVKM, per germline. The CDR3 region is CASSRVGLFNYGYTF. For the CDR3, the DNA is TGTGCCAGCAGTCGGGTGGGACTCTTTAACTATGGCTACACCTTC.

As regards this clone: Mismatch with germline at one junction end may stem from a read error. The rearrangement joins TRBV7-2 to TRBJ2-4; 14 positions match TRBD2. The germline CDR1 and CDR2 sequences are SGHTA and FQGNSA. CDR3 size: 13 residues. The CDR3 DNA reads as TGTGCCAGCAGCGGGGGCGGACTAGCGGGGGGAGACTTC. Protein sequence: CASSGGGLAGGDF.

The V call is TRBV2, the J call TRBJ2-5; 8 positions agree with TRBD2. J was trimmed by 3 bases and V by 3 bases; bases with no gene match: 6. The CDR3 is 15 amino acids. Germline CDR1 reads SNHLY; CDR2 reads FYNNEI. CDR3 protein: CASSDRTSPKETQYF. For the CDR3, the DNA is TGTGCCAGCAGTGACAGGACTAGCCCTAAAGAGACCCAGTACTTC.

This clone appeared once. The chain carries TRBV9 and TRBJ2-7; 15 bases are shared with TRBD2. The CDR3 spans 16 residues. The junction had 7 bases not matched to a gene; V was cut back by 3 bases and J by 6 bases. Germline values: CDR1 SGDLS, CDR2 YYNGEE. The CDR3 loop is CASSAGLAGGTFEQYF. The CDR3 DNA is TGTGCCAGCAGCGCGGGACTAGCGGGGGGAACGTTCGAGCAGTACTTC.

The gene calls are TRBV7-8 and TRBJ1-2, with D perhaps matching TRBD1 (6 bases). Germline assignment: CDR1 SGHVS and CDR2 FQNEAQ. The CDR3 runs 14 residues. Between the trimmed V and J ends, which lost 2 bases and 4 bases, there was a span of 11 bases. This CDR3 is CASSLYLGAYGYTF. CDR3 coding DNA: TGTGCCAGCAGCTTATACTTGGGGGCCTATGGCTACACCTTC.